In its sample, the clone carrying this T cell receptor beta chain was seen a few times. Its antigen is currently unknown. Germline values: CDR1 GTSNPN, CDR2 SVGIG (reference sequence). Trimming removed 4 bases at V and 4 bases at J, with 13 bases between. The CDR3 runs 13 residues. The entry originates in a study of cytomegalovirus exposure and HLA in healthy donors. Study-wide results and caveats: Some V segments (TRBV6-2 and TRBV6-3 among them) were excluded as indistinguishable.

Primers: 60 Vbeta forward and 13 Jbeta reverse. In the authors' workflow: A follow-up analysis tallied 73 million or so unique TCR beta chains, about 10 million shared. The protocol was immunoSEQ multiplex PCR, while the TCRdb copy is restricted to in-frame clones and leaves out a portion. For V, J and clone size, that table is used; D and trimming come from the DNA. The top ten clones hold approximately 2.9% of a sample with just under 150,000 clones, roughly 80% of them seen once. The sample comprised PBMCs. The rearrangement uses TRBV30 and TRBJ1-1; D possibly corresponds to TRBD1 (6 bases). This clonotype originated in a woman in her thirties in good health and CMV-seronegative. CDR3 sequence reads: CAWKAGVPTEAFF. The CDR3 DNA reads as TGTGCCTGGAAGGCAGGGGTTCCCACTGAAGCTTTCTTT.